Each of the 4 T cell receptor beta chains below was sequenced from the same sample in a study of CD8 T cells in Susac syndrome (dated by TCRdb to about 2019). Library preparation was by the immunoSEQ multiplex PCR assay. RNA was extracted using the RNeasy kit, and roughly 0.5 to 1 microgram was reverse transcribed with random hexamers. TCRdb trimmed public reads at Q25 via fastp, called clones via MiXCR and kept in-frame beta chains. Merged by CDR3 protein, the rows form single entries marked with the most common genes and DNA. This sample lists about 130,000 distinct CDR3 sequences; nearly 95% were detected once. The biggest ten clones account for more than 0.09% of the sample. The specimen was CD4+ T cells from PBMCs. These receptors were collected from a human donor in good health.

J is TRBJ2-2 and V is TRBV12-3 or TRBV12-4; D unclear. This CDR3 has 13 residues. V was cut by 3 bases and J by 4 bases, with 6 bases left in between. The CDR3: CASSFMITGELFF. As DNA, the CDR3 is TGTGCCAGCAGTTTCATGATCACCGGGGAGCTGTTTTTT.

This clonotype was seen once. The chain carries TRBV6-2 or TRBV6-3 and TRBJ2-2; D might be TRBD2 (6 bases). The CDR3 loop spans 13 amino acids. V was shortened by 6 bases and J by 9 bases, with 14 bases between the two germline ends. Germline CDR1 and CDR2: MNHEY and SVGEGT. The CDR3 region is CASSFPLAWELFF. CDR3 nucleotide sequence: TGTGCCAGCAGCTTTCCCCTAGCGTGGGAGCTGTTTTTT.

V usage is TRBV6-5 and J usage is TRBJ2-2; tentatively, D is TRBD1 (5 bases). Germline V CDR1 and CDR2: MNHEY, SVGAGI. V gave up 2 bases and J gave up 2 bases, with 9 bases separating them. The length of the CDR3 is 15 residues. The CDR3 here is CASSYAGRNTGELFF. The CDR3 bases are TGTGCCAGCAGTTACGCAGGGCGAAACACCGGGGAGCTGTTTTTT.

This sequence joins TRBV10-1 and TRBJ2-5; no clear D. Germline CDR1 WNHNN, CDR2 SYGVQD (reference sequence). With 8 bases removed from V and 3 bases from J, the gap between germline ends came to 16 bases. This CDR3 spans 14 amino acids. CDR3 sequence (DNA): TGCGCCAGCTCTCTAGGAGCGAGAAAAGAGACCCAGTACTTC. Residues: CASSLGARKETQYF.